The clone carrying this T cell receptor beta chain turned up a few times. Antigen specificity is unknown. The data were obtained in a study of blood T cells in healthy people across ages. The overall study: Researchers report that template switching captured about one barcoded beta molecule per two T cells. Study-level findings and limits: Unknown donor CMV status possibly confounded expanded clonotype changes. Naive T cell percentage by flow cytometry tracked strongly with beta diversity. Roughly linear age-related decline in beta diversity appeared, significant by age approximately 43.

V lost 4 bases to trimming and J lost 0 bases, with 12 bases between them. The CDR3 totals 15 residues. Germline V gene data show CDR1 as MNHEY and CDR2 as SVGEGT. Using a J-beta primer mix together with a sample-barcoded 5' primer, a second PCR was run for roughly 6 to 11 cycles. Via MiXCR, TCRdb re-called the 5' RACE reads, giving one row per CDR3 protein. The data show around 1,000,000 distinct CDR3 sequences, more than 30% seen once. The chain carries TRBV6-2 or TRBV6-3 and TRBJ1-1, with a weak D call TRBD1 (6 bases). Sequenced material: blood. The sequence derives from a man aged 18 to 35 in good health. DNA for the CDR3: TGTGCCAGCAGTTCCCTAGGGGGTCTGAACACTGAAGCTTTCTTT. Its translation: CASSSLGGLNTEAFF.